In its sample, the clone carrying this TCR beta chain was seen many times. Its cognate antigen is unknown. This sample was taken from a study of T cells in Graves' hyperthyroidism and ophthalmopathy. Study information: Peripheral blood draws took place at initial diagnosis, ahead of any treatment. Study outcomes and limitations: Patients with ophthalmopathy were separated from those with stable hyperthyroidism by a 13 V-J model.

Trimming removed 2 bases from V and 1 base from J, with 10 bases in between. The germline V gene encodes CDR1 DFQATT and CDR2 SNEGSKA (reference sequence). The CDR3 consists of 14 residues. Researchers amplified the TCR beta CDR3 regions from RNA transcripts. The primer set for the first-round RT-PCR of the TCR CDR3 was HTBI. TCRdb re-called the multiplex PCR reads through MiXCR, storing one row per CDR3 protein. The sample contains 700,000 or so distinct CDR3 sequences, 14% of which appear only once. Exclusion of patients followed from uncontrolled infection, other autoimmune disease, pregnancy or lactation. Each 10 ml fresh peripheral blood draw supplied the PBMCs.

The chain combines TRBV20-1 with TRBJ2-3, with D possibly being TRBD1 or TRBD2 (6 bases each). The sequenced material came from blood. The sequence was obtained from a woman in her forties or fifties with Graves' ophthalmopathy. The CDR3 here is CSARRGLGTDTQYF. DNA for the CDR3: TGCAGTGCTAGACGGGGGCTGGGCACAGATACGCAGTATTTT.